The sequence of this T cell receptor (beta chain) was determined in a study of cytomegalovirus exposure and HLA in healthy donors. Looked up from germline, CDR1 is SGHDT and CDR2 is YYEEEE. The CDR3 has 15 amino acids. V lost 4 bases to trimming and J lost 4 bases; unmatched junction nucleotides: 9. This PCR relied on a set of 60 Vbeta primers and 13 Jbeta primers. Clones were sequenced by immunoSEQ multiplex PCR, and TCRdb holds only the in-frame ones, with some missing. The sample lists some 200,000 clones, 60% to 85% seen once, with approximately 1.5% in the top ten. This chain uses TRBV5-6 with TRBJ2-7; TRBD2 matches 9 bases. Sample: PBMCs. This receptor was taken from a girl between 5 and 17 years old in good health and CMV-seropositive. The CDR3 DNA follows: TGTGCCAGCAGCCCAATAGCGGGGGACCGATACGAGCAGTACTTC. Residues: CASSPIAGDRYEQYF.